One and the same sample provided the 17 T cell receptor beta chains below, sequenced in a study of T cell clones after liver transplantation. The repertoire was sequenced with immunoSEQ multiplex PCR; TCRdb's copy has only in-frame clones and lacks some. The table has under 7,000 clones, roughly 85% seen once. The sample in question was CD8+ T cells from blood, obtained 24 months after liver transplant. These receptors were taken from a human patient who received a liver transplant. The graft donor may account for some of the T cells.

The V call is TRBV14, the J call TRBJ1-2; D is uncertain. The CDR3 loop spans 13 amino acids. CDR1 is SGHDN and CDR2 is FVKESK in the germline V gene. Trimming left V 1 base short and J 2 bases short, with 5 bases between. CDR3 nucleotide sequence: TGTGCCAGCAGCCAAGTGACAAACTATGGCTACACCTTC. This translates into CASSQVTNYGYTF.

The rearrangement links TRBV19 to TRBJ1-6; D is possibly TRBD1 (5 bases). This CDR3 comprises 15 residues. The V end was cut by 7 bases, the J end by 3 bases, with 13 bases between. Germline loops: CDR1 LNHDA, CDR2 SQIVND (reference sequence). The CDR3 DNA follows: TGTGCCAGTACCGCCGGGACGGGCTATAATTCACCCCTCCACTTT. Its protein product is CASTAGTGYNSPLHF.

The chain carries TRBV6-5 and TRBJ2-3; D gene ambiguous. The V end was cut by 4 bases, the J end by 2 bases, with 7 bases between. The CDR3 runs to 13 residues. CDR1 MNHEY and CDR2 SVGAGI come from the germline V gene. The CDR3 loop reads CASSLRSTDTQYF. CDR3 nucleotides: TGTGCCAGCAGTTTAAGATCCACAGATACGCAGTATTTT.

This chain links TRBV5-6 with TRBJ2-7, with D uncertain. V was pared by 0 bases and J by 4 bases, with 8 bases between. Per the germline V gene, CDR1 is SGHDT and CDR2 is YYEEEE. The CDR3 extends over 13 amino acids. The CDR3 DNA is TGTGCCAGCAGCTTGGAATTTGGTTACGAGCAGTACTTC. The encoded protein is CASSLEFGYEQYF.

Turning to this clone: It is likely a read error: a sequence one base away is far more abundant. The chain has TRBV27 and TRBJ1-2, with D tentatively TRBD1 (6 bases). Trimming removed 2 bases at V and 4 bases at J, with 14 bases between. The CDR3 spans 15 residues. CDR1 is MNHEY, CDR2 SMNVEV, per germline (reference sequence). The CDR3 DNA is TGTGCCAGCAGTTTAGGCACAGGGTCGGGCTATGGCTACACCTTC. Translation gives CASSLGTGSGYGYTF.

The chain links TRBV29-1 to TRBJ2-1; unclear D gene. The germline V gene has CDR1 SQVTM and CDR2 ANQGSEA. V gave up 4 bases and J gave up 0 bases, with 7 bases separating them. This CDR3 has 13 amino acids. In DNA form, the CDR3 reads TGCAGCGTTGGTTTCAGCTCCTACAATGAGCAGTTCTTC. This codes for CSVGFSSYNEQFF.

The table lists this clone with a few counts. The J gene is TRBJ2-1, the V gene TRBV19; TRBD2 agrees at 9 bases. Germline CDR1 reads LNHDA; CDR2 reads SQIVND (reference sequence). Germline trimming cut 2 bases from V and 5 bases from J; bases unmatched to any gene: 1. This CDR3 is built from 14 residues. In nucleotides, the CDR3 is TGTGCCAGTAGTATACTAGCGGGGAACAATGAGCAGTTCTTC. This translates into CASSILAGNNEQFF. Full variable domain (outside the CDR3, taken from reference TRBV19 and TRBJ2-1): DGGITQSPKYLFRKEGQNVTLSCEQNLNHDAMYWYRQDPGQGLRLIYYSQIVNDFQKGDIAEGYSVSREKKESFPLTVTSAQKNPTAFYLCASSILAGNNEQFFGPGTRLTVL.

The V call is TRBV27, the J call TRBJ1-2; 8 positions agree with TRBD1. J gave up 7 bases and V 8 bases, and 6 bases lay outside the gene matches. The CDR3 is made up of 12 amino acids. The germline V gene encodes CDR1 MNHEY and CDR2 SMNVEV (reference sequence). CDR3 nucleotide sequence: TGTGCCAGCTCGGACAGGGCGGCTGGCTACACCTTC. Translated: CASSDRAAGYTF.

This sequence joins TRBV7-9 and TRBJ2-6; maybe TRBD1 (5 bases). Germline CDR1 and CDR2: SEHNR and FQNEAQ (reference sequence). This CDR3 region has 16 residues. The V end lost 5 bases, the J end lost 3 bases, and 14 bases lay between the germline ends. CDR3 sequence reads: CASSGIREGGANVLTF. The CDR3 region has the DNA TGTGCCAGCAGCGGAATCAGGGAAGGTGGGGCCAACGTCCTGACTTTC.

This clone was counted only a few times. The chain couples TRBV19 to TRBJ1-5; TRBD1 aligns across 9 bases. Per the germline V gene, CDR1 is LNHDA and CDR2 is SQIVND (reference sequence). This CDR3 has 15 amino acids. V lost 3 bases, J lost 3 bases, and 3 bases stayed unmatched. CDR3: CASSIVQGANQPQHF. CDR3 nucleotides: TGTGCCAGTAGTATCGTACAGGGGGCCAATCAGCCCCAGCATTTT.

The chain couples TRBV27 to TRBJ2-2; the D is unclear. The germline V gene has CDR1 MNHEY and CDR2 SMNVEV (reference sequence). Trimming removed 3 bases at V and 1 base at J, with 6 bases between. The CDR3 runs 14 residues. CDR3 bases: TGTGCCAGCAGTTTTAACGGGAACACCGGGGAGCTGTTTTTT. Encoded protein: CASSFNGNTGELFF.

J is TRBJ1-6 and V is TRBV7-2; unclear D gene. The CDR3 runs to 11 residues. The germline V gene has CDR1 SGHTA and CDR2 FQGNSA. Deletions cut 6 bases from V and 8 bases from J, with 5 bases between. CDR3 protein: CASSSYSPLHF. Here the CDR3 DNA reads TGTGCCAGCAGTTCCTATTCACCCCTCCACTTT.

This clone was picked up one time. J is TRBJ2-1 and V is TRBV6-4; D remains unclear. The CDR3 totals 15 residues. CDR1 and CDR2 (germline): MRHNA, SNTAGT. The V end was cut by 4 bases, the J end by 0 bases, with 10 bases between. The DNA of the CDR3 is TGTGCCAGCAGTGCCGGGCAAGACTCCTACAATGAGCAGTTCTTC. Its translation: CASSAGQDSYNEQFF.

The V call is TRBV28, the J call TRBJ2-1; D might be TRBD1 (5 bases). The germline gives CDR1 MDHEN, CDR2 SYDVKM. Trimming removed 3 bases from V and 2 bases from J, with 14 bases in between. The CDR3 runs 16 residues. The CDR3 DNA sequence: TGTGCCAGCAGTTTGGGGCCTATCTCGACCTACAATGAGCAGTTCTTC. It specifies CASSLGPISTYNEQFF.

This clone was detected only a few times. The J gene is TRBJ2-1, the V gene TRBV27; possible D gene TRBD1, 6 bases. The CDR3 consists of 14 residues. Trimming shortened V by 7 bases and J by 0 bases, and 10 bases separated the two germline ends. Germline V gene lookup returns CDR1 MNHEY and CDR2 SMNVEV (reference sequence). In DNA, the CDR3 is TGTGCCAGCACAGGACAGCCCTCCTACAATGAGCAGTTCTTC. Its translation is CASTGQPSYNEQFF.

The gene calls are TRBV7-2 and TRBJ2-3; unclear D gene. The CDR3 is made up of 16 amino acids. Looked up from germline, CDR1 is SGHTA and CDR2 is FQGNSA. Trimming left V 3 bases short and J 5 bases short, with 18 bases between. As DNA, the CDR3 is TGTGCCAGCAGCTTTGTAGTGACTCGAGCCCAAGATACGCAGTATTTT. Amino acids: CASSFVVTRAQDTQYF.

CDR3 in amino acids: CASMKIKNSQGPINYGYTF. CDR3 nucleotides: TGTGCCAGCATGAAAATCAAAAATTCACAGGGGCCGATAAACTATGGCTACACCTTC. This chain uses TRBV28 with TRBJ1-2; TRBD1 matches at 7 bases. The V and J ends lost 7 bases and 2 bases, in that order; junction bases with no gene match: 22. CDR1 MDHEN and CDR2 SYDVKM come from the germline V gene. This CDR3 has 19 amino acids.